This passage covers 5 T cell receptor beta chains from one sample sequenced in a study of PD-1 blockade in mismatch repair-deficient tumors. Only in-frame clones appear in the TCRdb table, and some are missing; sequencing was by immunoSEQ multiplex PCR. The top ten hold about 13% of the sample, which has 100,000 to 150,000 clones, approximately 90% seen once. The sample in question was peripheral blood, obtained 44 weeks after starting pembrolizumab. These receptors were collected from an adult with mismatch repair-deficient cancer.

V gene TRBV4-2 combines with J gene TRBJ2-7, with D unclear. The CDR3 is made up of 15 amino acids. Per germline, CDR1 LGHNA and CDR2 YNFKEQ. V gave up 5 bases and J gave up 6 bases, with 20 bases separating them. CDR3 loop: CASSFALGTYSEQYF. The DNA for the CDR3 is TGTGCCAGCAGCTTTGCATTGGGAACCTACTCCGAGCAGTACTTC.

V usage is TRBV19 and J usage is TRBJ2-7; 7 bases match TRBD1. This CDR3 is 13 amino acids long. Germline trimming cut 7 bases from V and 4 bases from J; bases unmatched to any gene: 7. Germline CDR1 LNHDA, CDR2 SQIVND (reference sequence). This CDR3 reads CASKGTEKYEQYF. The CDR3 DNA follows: TGTGCCAGTAAGGGGACAGAAAAATACGAGCAGTACTTC.

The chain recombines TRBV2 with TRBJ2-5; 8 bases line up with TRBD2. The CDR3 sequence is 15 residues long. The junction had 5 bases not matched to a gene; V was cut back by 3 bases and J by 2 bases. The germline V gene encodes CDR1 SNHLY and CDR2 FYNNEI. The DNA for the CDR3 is TGTGCCAGCAGTGAGATGACTAGCGAACAAGAGACCCAGTACTTC. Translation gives CASSEMTSEQETQYF.

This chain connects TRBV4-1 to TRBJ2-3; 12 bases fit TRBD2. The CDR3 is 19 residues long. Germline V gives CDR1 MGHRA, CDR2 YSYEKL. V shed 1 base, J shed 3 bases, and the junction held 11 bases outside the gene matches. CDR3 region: CASSQGSLAGGPRTDTQYF. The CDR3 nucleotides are TGCGCCAGCAGCCAAGGAAGTCTAGCGGGAGGGCCGAGGACAGATACGCAGTATTTT.

Written as DNA, the CDR3 is TGTGCCAGCAGCTTAGCACAGGGCGGCACCGGGGAGCTGTTTTTT. This gives the protein CASSLAQGGTGELFF. The V and J genes are TRBV7-2 and TRBJ2-2; possibly TRBD1 for D (6 bases). Germline values: CDR1 SGHTA, CDR2 FQGNSA. The CDR3 loop spans 15 amino acids. Trimming took 0 bases from V and 4 from J, leaving 9 bases between them.